This TCR beta chain was documented in a study of OX40 agonist ivuxolimab in advanced cancers. Study-level information: In this trial design, patients received ivuxolimab intravenously at 0.01 to 10 mg/kg every 2 weeks. In three patients, partial responses were observed, one with hepatocellular carcinoma and two with cutaneous melanoma. Study-level findings and limits: In the 0.1 to 3.0 mg/kg range, CD4+ and CD8+ blood T cells had expanded clonally by week 6. Undetermined was the antigen specificity of the expanded peripheral T cells.

Measured with immunoSEQ multiplex PCR; TCRdb has only the in-frame clones, and not every one. The sample includes 40,000 to 60,000 clones, 80% to 85% of them seen just once. A note on this clone: Its antigen is still unknown.

Germline CDR1 and CDR2: SGHDN and FVKESK. The CDR3 covers 12 residues. V lost 2 bases and J 7 bases, leaving 6 bases between the germline ends. The origin of this receptor is an adult with an advanced solid tumor such as melanoma, head and neck, liver or kidney cancer. Sequenced here: CD4+ or CD8+ T cells sorted from blood, sampled in a trial of the OX40 agonist ivuxolimab. The V and J genes are TRBV14 and TRBJ2-1, with a possible D match to TRBD2 (6 bases). The CDR3 DNA reads TGTGCCAGCAGCCAACTAGCGAATGAGCAGTTCTTC. Protein product: CASSQLANEQFF.